Detailed here is one T cell receptor beta chain. The antigen is unknown. The sample comes from a study of cytomegalovirus exposure and HLA in healthy donors. Study observations and caveats: A later analysis appeared to link common viral pathogens to several of the most significant clusters. The authors later found most CMV-associated TCR beta chains appeared HLA-restricted. Later analysis associated a missense DCLRE1C variant with TCR beta V- and J-gene trimming. Within an earlier analysis, most TCR beta V segments proved productive either about 90% or about 30% of the time.

Deletions cut 3 bases from V and 2 bases from J, with 12 bases between. This CDR3 has 14 residues. CDR1 is SQVTM, CDR2 ANQGSEA, per germline. It was with 60 Vbeta and 13 Jbeta primers that the PCR ran. Profiled with immunoSEQ multiplex PCR; TCRdb holds only in-frame clones, not every one. The data show over 130,000 clones, 75% to 85% seen once. The chain combines TRBV29-1 with TRBJ2-3; D is possibly TRBD1 (6 bases). The sequence derives from a man aged 50 to 59 in good health and CMV-seronegative. Sequenced: PBMCs. The CDR3 nucleotides are TGCAGCGTTGACAGGCAGGGGATCACAGATACGCAGTATTTT. Translated, it gives CSVDRQGITDTQYF.